This T cell receptor beta chain comes out of a study of TIL therapy for anti-PD-1-resistant metastatic lung cancer. Study information: Patients had a median age of around 56 years (range roughly 38-75). Half of patients were current or former smokers. The study's findings and limits: Patients were highly selected, enriched for treatment-naive, never-smoker and oncogene-addicted cases.

The CDR3 contains 16 residues. The germline CDR1 and CDR2 sequences are SNHLY and FYNNEI. V lost 2 bases, J lost 4 bases, and 9 bases stayed unmatched. Documented time point: pre-treatment sample, taken before nivolumab and TIL therapy. Stage 4 NSCLC adults joined between 2017 and 2020. Sequencing used immunoSEQ v3. TCRdb keeps only in-frame clones here, not all; method: immunoSEQ multiplex PCR. The data show 50,000 to 65,000 clones, about 69% seen once. To note about this clone: Its antigen remains unidentified.

The rearrangement links TRBV2 to TRBJ2-3; 7 nucleotides line up with TRBD1. Sequences were derived from blood, sampled at baseline. This sequence was found in a person aged 30 to 80 with non-small cell lung cancer. The CDR3 DNA sequence: TGTGCCAGCAGTGAAAGGGACAGAGGGTTGGCAGATACGCAGTATTTT. It yields the protein CASSERDRGLADTQYF.